These 5 T cell receptor beta chains were sequenced from one sample in a study of CD8+ T cells in alopecia areata (dated by TCRdb to 2016 to 2019). This specimen's time point label, per the study, means: 24 weeks on oral tofacitinib. The label giving this sample's treatment or condition can be read as: oral pan-JAK inhibitor, 5-10 mg twice daily. Preparation of the library involved the immunoSEQ multiplex PCR assay. RNA was extracted from all samples and reverse transcribed into cDNA as template for TCR sequencing. In TCRdb, the immuneACCESS table is reduced to in-frame sequences with V and J assigned. These tables do not hold every clone; where another copy was compared, an unresolved V gene accounts for under half, and the others remain unexplained. The sample yields about 76,000 clones; approximately 66% were counted once. The ten biggest clones cover 20% to 30% of the sample. The starting material was CD8+ T cells sorted from blood, obtained at week 24, from a patient treated with tofacitinib. The receptors here all came from a human donor with alopecia areata.

The chain has TRBV4-3 and TRBJ2-3; unclear D gene. V gave up 0 bases and J gave up 1 base, with 14 bases separating them. The CDR3 is 17 amino acids. CDR1 and CDR2 from the germline V gene are LGHNA and YSLEER. This CDR3 is CASSQDSIGSGTDTQYF. The DNA of the CDR3 is TGCGCCAGCAGCCAAGATTCCATTGGCTCTGGCACAGATACGCAGTATTTT.

This clone was detected only once. This chain joins TRBV4-1 and TRBJ2-7, with 8 bases fitting TRBD1. From germline, CDR1 is MGHRA and CDR2 YSYEKL. The CDR3 spans 17 residues. The V and J ends lost 2 bases and 5 bases, in that order; junction bases with no gene match: 14. The CDR3, as DNA: TGCGCCAGCAGCCAATTTTCTTTAGGGCAGGGGGCGAACGAGCAGTACTTC. It specifies CASSQFSLGQGANEQYF.

This chain joins TRBV9 and TRBJ2-7; D uncertain. Germline CDR1 reads SGDLS; CDR2 reads YYNGEE. The V gene lost 3 bases and the J gene lost 3 bases, with 7 bases spanning the gap. The CDR3 covers 12 residues. CDR3 DNA: TGTGCCAGCAGCGGGAACAGCTACGAGCAGTACTTC. Its protein product is CASSGNSYEQYF.

V and J are TRBV28 and TRBJ2-6, with 8 bases fitting TRBD1. The CDR3 extends over 15 amino acids. CDR1 is MDHEN, CDR2 SYDVKM, per germline. The J segment lost 0 bases and the V segment lost 9 bases, leaving 4 bases of the junction unmatched. The DNA for the CDR3 is TGTGCCAGTGGACAGGGCCTCTCTGGGGCCAACGTCCTGACTTTC. This encodes CASGQGLSGANVLTF.

This chain uses TRBV6-6 with TRBJ1-1, with D perhaps TRBD1 (5 bases). The V end lost 7 bases, the J end lost 1 base, and 10 bases lay between the germline ends. Germline V CDR1 and CDR2: MNHNY, SVGAGI (reference sequence). CDR3 length equals 13 residues. The CDR3 bases are TGTGCCAGCACTCGCGGGGGGAACACTGAAGCTTTCTTT. Translated, it gives CASTRGGNTEAFF.